What follows describes a single T cell receptor beta chain. What it recognizes is unknown. The data were taken from a study of cytotoxic CD8 clonotypes in ibrutinib-treated CLL. Overall study: Response specimens were obtained following a median treatment duration of approximately 11 months, with a range of 6 to 36. Study-wide findings and caveats: Treatment saw public clonotypes, which were uncommon, either contract or stay stable.

Deletions cut 4 bases from V and 3 bases from J, with 9 bases between. Per the germline V gene, CDR1 is SGHDN and CDR2 is FVKESK. This CDR3 comprises 13 residues. Using immunoSEQ multiplex PCR, the repertoire was profiled, and TCRdb retains in-frame clones only, with some absent. The sample includes 35,000 to 55,000 clones, about two thirds of them seen just once. The sample was PBMCs, taken after 12 months of ibrutinib treatment. This TCR was recovered from a human donor with chronic lymphocytic leukemia. The gene calls are TRBV14 and TRBJ1-1; the D is unclear. The CDR3 is CASSPGRDTEAFF. CDR3 coding DNA: TGTGCCAGCAGCCCTGGACGGGACACTGAAGCTTTCTTT.